A selection of T cell receptor beta chains follows, all from one sample in a study of cytomegalovirus exposure and HLA in healthy donors. Method: immunoSEQ multiplex PCR; TCRdb's copy keeps in-frame clones and lacks some. The data show roughly 200,000 clones, roughly 86% seen once. The material sequenced was PBMCs. Receptors originate from a young man in good health and CMV-seropositive. Each CDR3 is given with its conserved first and last residue. D genes are given only for firm matches. Rows may omit the clone size; those that give it use once, few, many or a size class.

clone_size j_call d_call v_call cdr3_aa cdr3_nt
. TRBJ2-7 . TRBV7-9 CASSSGGQGWADYEQYF TGTGCCAGCAGCTCGGGCGGGCAGGGATGGGCGGACTACGAGCAGTACTTC
. TRBJ2-7 . TRBV19 CASSLWTSSYEQYF TGTGCCAGTAGTCTCTGGACGAGCTCCTACGAGCAGTACTTC
. TRBJ2-3 . TRBV2 CASSVGPGPTDTQYF TGTGCCAGCAGTGTGGGGCCGGGACCCACAGATACGCAGTATTTT
. TRBJ2-3 . TRBV30 CAWSLTWRDTQYF TGTGCCTGGAGCCTAACCTGGCGAGATACGCAGTATTTT
. TRBJ2-7 . TRBV4-3 CASSQDQSAQGYEQYF TGCGCCAGCAGCCAAGATCAGTCCGCCCAGGGTTACGAGCAGTACTTC
. TRBJ2-5 TRBD2 TRBV27 CASSQGTSIPQETQYF TGTGCCAGCAGCCAAGGGACTAGTATCCCACAAGAGACCCAGTACTTC
. TRBJ2-7 TRBD2 TRBV7-2 CASSMSGGASYEQYF TGTGCCAGCAGCATGAGCGGGGGGGCTTCGTACGAGCAGTACTTC
. TRBJ1-1 . TRBV30 CAWDRVMNTEAFF TGTGCCTGGGATAGGGTAATGAACACTGAAGCTTTCTTT
. TRBJ1-5 . TRBV7-2 CASSPITGGNQPQHF TGTGCCAGCAGCCCAATCACAGGAGGAAATCAGCCCCAGCATTTT
few TRBJ2-7 . TRBV5-6 CASSSGRGNEQYF TGTGCCAGCAGCTCGGGACGTGGCAACGAGCAGTACTTC
once TRBJ1-2 TRBD1 TRBV27 CASRGLRDRGDGYTF TGTGCCAGCAGGGGCCTCCGGGACAGGGGTGATGGCTACACCTTC
. TRBJ2-5 . TRBV6-5 CASSYSDGETQYF TGTGCCAGCAGTTACTCGGACGGAGAGACCCAGTACTTC
. TRBJ1-5 . TRBV19 CASSISLGENQPQHF TGTGCCAGTAGTATAAGTCTGGGGGAAAATCAGCCCCAGCATTTT
. TRBJ2-7 TRBD1 TRBV29-1 CSAMTGMNSYEQYF TGCAGCGCCATGACAGGGATGAATTCCTACGAGCAGTACTTC
. TRBJ2-1 . TRBV11-3 CASSLAGVSSYNEQFF TGTGCCAGCAGCTTAGCCGGGGTCAGCTCCTACAATGAGCAGTTCTTC
. TRBJ2-7 . TRBV13 CASSSEMEQYF TGTGCCAGCAGCTCGGAAATGGAGCAGTACTTC
. TRBJ2-6 . TRBV7-2 CASRPTGAGANVLTF TGTGCCAGCAGGCCAACAGGTGCCGGGGCCAACGTCCTGACTTTC
. TRBJ1-1 . TRBV5-1 CASSLGNRFMNTEAFF TGCGCCAGCAGCTTAGGGAACAGATTCATGAACACTGAAGCTTTCTTT
. TRBJ1-1 . TRBV7-3 CASSLFLWGEAFF TGTGCCAGCAGCTTATTCCTATGGGGTGAAGCTTTCTTT
. TRBJ2-7 . TRBV27 CASSSPSGEQYF TGTGCCAGCAGTTCCCCCTCAGGCGAGCAGTACTTC
. TRBJ2-5 . TRBV6-4 CASSTLGPRPTGRQETQYF TGTGCCAGCAGTACCCTAGGGCCGCGCCCGACAGGGAGGCAAGAGACCCAGTACTTC
. TRBJ1-2 . TRBV29-1 CSVGEGKIYGYTF TGCAGCGTTGGGGAGGGTAAGATCTATGGCTACACCTTC
once TRBJ2-1 TRBD2 TRBV7-9 CASSGLLAGTDEQFF TGTGCCAGCAGCGGTCTCCTAGCGGGTACGGATGAGCAGTTCTTC
once TRBJ2-7 . TRBV14 CASSPGSHSYEQYF TGTGCCAGCAGCCCGGGGAGCCACTCCTACGAGCAGTACTTC
. TRBJ2-5 TRBD2 TRBV7-2 CASSAQTSGGARETQYF TGTGCCAGCAGCGCCCAAACTAGCGGGGGGGCGAGAGAGACCCAGTACTTC
once TRBJ1-1 . TRBV18 CASSPGVTEAFF TGTGCCAGCTCACCAGGGGTTACTGAAGCTTTCTTT
once TRBJ2-5 . TRBV7-6 CASSYDSRETQYF TGTGCCAGCAGCTACGACTCCCGAGAGACCCAGTACTTC
once TRBJ1-2 TRBD1 TRBV15 CATSRALGQGGYTF TGTGCCACCAGCAGAGCCCTAGGACAGGGTGGCTACACCTTC
once TRBJ2-1 . TRBV18 CASSRTTSGTPDNEQFF TGTGCCAGCTCACGAACAACGTCCGGGACACCGGACAATGAGCAGTTCTTC
. TRBJ1-4 . TRBV6-1 CASSGSLNEKLFF TGTGCCAGCAGTGGATCCCTTAATGAAAAACTGTTTTTT
. TRBJ1-2 TRBD1 TRBV25-1 CASSEAGTGLGYTF TGTGCCAGCAGTGAAGCAGGGACAGGGCTGGGCTACACCTTC
few TRBJ1-1 . TRBV18 CASSPKETEAFF TGTGCCAGCTCACCAAAGGAGACTGAAGCTTTCTTT
. TRBJ2-1 . TRBV5-3 CARSILYSYNEQFF TGTGCCAGAAGCATCCTCTACTCTTACAATGAGCAGTTCTTC
. TRBJ2-3 . TRBV4-1 CASSSTDTQYF TGCGCCAGCAGCTCCACAGATACGCAGTATTTT
. TRBJ1-4 TRBD1 TRBV28 CASSTHGTGGREKLFF TGTGCCAGCAGCACCCACGGGACAGGAGGACGAGAAAAACTGTTTTTT
. TRBJ1-6 . TRBV5-3 CARSSGVRGRSSYNSPLHF TGTGCCAGAAGCTCGGGGGTCCGGGGCAGGAGCTCCTATAATTCACCCCTCCACTTT
. TRBJ2-5 . TRBV11-1 CASRELGGRQETQYF TGTGCCAGCCGCGAGCTCGGCGGACGTCAAGAGACCCAGTACTTC
. TRBJ2-3 TRBD1 TRBV7-9 CASSIQGNGADTQYF TGTGCCAGCAGCATACAGGGGAACGGGGCAGATACGCAGTATTTT
. TRBJ1-1 . TRBV7-3 CASSQGGVSDMNTEAFF TGTGCCAGCAGCCAGGGAGGAGTGTCCGACATGAACACTGAAGCTTTCTTT
once TRBJ1-2 TRBD1 TRBV10-3 CAISWQGGGYTF TGTGCCATCAGTTGGCAGGGGGGAGGCTACACCTTC
. TRBJ2-1 . TRBV27 CASSWGIEQFF TGTGCCAGCAGTTGGGGAATTGAGCAGTTCTTC
. TRBJ1-1 . TRBV5-1 CASSALSGNTEAFF TGCGCCAGCAGCGCCTTGTCAGGGAACACTGAAGCTTTCTTT
. TRBJ1-5 . TRBV7-3 CASSVGAGQPQHF TGTGCCAGCAGCGTAGGGGCCGGTCAGCCCCAGCATTTT
. TRBJ2-7 . TRBV7-9 CASSSLFYEQYF TGTGCCAGCAGCTCCCTCTTCTACGAGCAGTACTTC
. TRBJ1-2 . TRBV9 CASSARVGGYTF TGTGCCAGCAGCGCGAGGGTTGGGGGCTACACCTTC
few TRBJ2-1 . TRBV18 CASSPAAGGHSYNEQFF TGTGCCAGCTCACCAGCGGCAGGAGGGCACTCCTACAATGAGCAGTTCTTC
. TRBJ2-7 . TRBV7-2 CASSLAVGLQYEQYF TGTGCCAGCAGCTTAGCGGTCGGACTTCAGTACGAGCAGTACTTC
. TRBJ2-5 TRBD1 TRBV6-1 CASSDRGQGAQETQYF TGTGCCAGCAGTGACAGGGGACAGGGGGCACAAGAGACCCAGTACTTC
. TRBJ2-3 TRBD2 TRBV7-6 CASSSLAGGRTDTQYF TGTGCCAGCAGCTCCCTTGCGGGGGGCCGCACAGATACGCAGTATTTT
. TRBJ2-7 TRBD1 TRBV7-6 CASSGTGTAYEQYF TGTGCCAGCAGTGGGACCGGGACAGCCTACGAGCAGTACTTC
. TRBJ2-7 TRBD2 TRBV7-2 CASSLNGLAAPLRYF TGTGCCAGCAGCTTAAACGGACTAGCGGCCCCCCTGAGGTACTTC
. TRBJ2-5 . TRBV5-8 CASSPGGGPEETQYF TGTGCCAGCAGCCCCGGAGGAGGCCCGGAGGAGACCCAGTACTTC
. TRBJ2-7 TRBD2 TRBV2 CASSGGLAYSYEQYF TGTGCCAGCAGTGGGGGACTAGCGTACTCCTACGAGCAGTACTTC
. TRBJ1-1 TRBD1 TRBV18 CASSPGQRNTEAFF TGTGCCAGCTCACCGGGACAGCGGAACACTGAAGCTTTCTTT